Shown below are 12 T cell receptor beta chains from a single sample sequenced in a study of T cells after yellow fever vaccination. One entry per CDR3 protein, called by TCRdb with MiXCR from the 5' RACE reads. The profile covers hundreds of thousands of distinct CDR3 sequences, with under 15% appearing a single time and roughly 3% taken by the ten largest. Sample: CD4+ T cells sorted from PBMCs, taken 15 days after the yellow fever booster vaccination. These receptors originate from a young man who received the YFV17D yellow fever vaccine.

The chain joins TRBV7-9 to TRBJ1-2, with a possible D match to TRBD1 (6 bases). In germline, CDR1 is SEHNR, CDR2 FQNEAQ (reference sequence). V was shortened by 5 bases and J by 2 bases, with 18 bases between the two germline ends. This CDR3 has 16 residues. The CDR3: CASSPEWTALNYGYTF. The CDR3 coding sequence is TGTGCCAGCAGCCCTGAGTGGACAGCCCTGAACTATGGCTACACCTTC.

This clonotype was observed a few times. The chain is built from TRBV27 and TRBJ2-4; 11 positions match TRBD1. Germline V lookup: CDR1 MNHEY, CDR2 SMNVEV (reference sequence). V shed 6 bases and J 6 bases; nucleotides not matched to a gene: 13. The CDR3 is 17 residues long. CDR3 protein: CASSIAMGTGGSNIQYF. In DNA form, the CDR3 reads TGTGCCAGCAGCATCGCTATGGGGACAGGGGGATCAAACATTCAGTACTTC.

This clonotype showed up just a few times. The J gene is TRBJ1-2, the V gene TRBV4-3, with 7 positions matching TRBD1. The CDR3 consists of 18 residues. J gave up 4 bases and V 3 bases, and 17 bases lay outside the gene matches. In germline, CDR1 is LGHNA, CDR2 YSLEER. In DNA form, the CDR3 reads TGCGCCAGCAGCCACGAGTGGGGACGGGGACAGAGCATCTATGGCTACACCTTC. Translated, it gives CASSHEWGRGQSIYGYTF.

The chain carries TRBV4-2 and TRBJ2-3, with 11 positions matching TRBD2. Per germline, CDR1 LGHNA and CDR2 YNFKEQ. The ends lost 1 base at V and 4 bases at J; junction bases unmatched: 7. The CDR3 is made up of 17 amino acids. Here the CDR3 reads CASSQVELAGGPDTQYF. CDR3 nucleotides: TGTGCCAGCAGCCAAGTGGAATTAGCGGGGGGGCCAGATACGCAGTATTTT.

This chain's CDR3 is CATSENGRANYGYTF. The CDR3 bases are TGTGCCACCAGTGAAAACGGACGGGCAAACTATGGCTACACCTTC. V and J are TRBV24-1 and TRBJ1-2; D is uncertain. CDR1 is KGHDR, CDR2 SFDVKD, per germline. Trimming took off 4 bases at V and 2 bases at J, with 13 bases between the two ends. This CDR3 spans 15 amino acids.

The chain combines TRBV6-6 with TRBJ2-1; D is possibly TRBD2 (6 bases). This CDR3 comprises 14 residues. The V gene's germline CDR1 is MNHNY and CDR2 SVGAGI (reference sequence). The germline V and J ends were trimmed by 10 bases and 4 bases, with 17 bases remaining between them. CDR3 bases: TGTGCCACCATGAGAGCGGGCGGGTACAATGAGCAGTTCTTC. Translated, it gives CATMRAGGYNEQFF.

This clonotype was counted only a few times. The rearrangement links TRBV29-1 to TRBJ2-5; D ambiguous. Germline values: CDR1 SQVTM, CDR2 ANQGSEA. The CDR3 is 13 amino acids. Trimming stripped 3 bases from V and 1 base from J, with 9 bases between. The CDR3 region is CSVDRNIQETQYF. The CDR3, as DNA: TGCAGCGTTGATCGGAATATCCAAGAGACCCAGTACTTC.

This clonotype was seen a few times. This chain links TRBV11-2 with TRBJ2-2; maybe TRBD1 (7 bases). In germline, CDR1 is SGHAT, CDR2 FQNNGV. This CDR3 spans 13 amino acids. V lost 11 bases and J lost 0, with 10 bases in between. The chain's CDR3 is CAAGQSNTGELFF. CDR3 bases: TGTGCCGCGGGACAGTCGAACACCGGGGAGCTGTTTTTT.

V gene TRBV30 combines with J gene TRBJ1-4, with a possible D match to TRBD1 (5 bases). Germline V gene data show CDR1 as GTSNPN and CDR2 as SVGIG (reference sequence). Trimming took off 0 bases at V and 8 bases at J, with 10 bases between the two ends. The CDR3 loop spans 13 amino acids. The CDR3 sequence: CAWSVGVLEKLFF. CDR3 nucleotide sequence: TGTGCCTGGAGTGTGGGGGTTTTGGAAAAACTGTTTTTT.

In this sample, this clonotype turned up a few times. This chain links TRBV7-3 with TRBJ2-1; TRBD2 matches 13 bases. The length of the CDR3 is 15 residues. J lost 8 bases, V lost 4 bases, and 5 bases had no gene match. Germline V gene sequence: CDR1 SGHTA, CDR2 FQGTGA. This CDR3 reads CASSSRLAGGDEQFF. CDR3 DNA: TGTGCCAGCAGCTCCCGACTAGCGGGGGGAGATGAGCAGTTCTTC.

Only a few counts were recorded for this clonotype. This chain uses TRBV20-1 with TRBJ1-6; TRBD1 matches 10 bases. The CDR3 consists of 15 residues. CDR1 and CDR2 from the germline V gene are DFQATT and SNEGSKA (reference sequence). Unmatched junction bases numbered 8, after V lost 4 bases and J lost 8 bases. CDR3 DNA: TGCAGTGCTACCCGGACAGGGGGATCAGATTCACCCCTCCACTTT. It encodes CSATRTGGSDSPLHF.

In DNA form, the CDR3 reads TGTGCCAGCAGCTTGGGACAGTTTAGCACAGATACGCAGTATTTT. This encodes CASSLGQFSTDTQYF. The chain couples TRBV5-6 to TRBJ2-3; TRBD1 might be the D (5 bases). Germline V gene sequence: CDR1 SGHDT, CDR2 YYEEEE. Between the trimmed V and J ends, which lost 0 bases and 0 bases, there was a span of 8 bases. This CDR3 is 15 amino acids long.